These 17 T cell receptor beta chains were sequenced from one sample in a study of neoadjuvant nivolumab and ipilimumab in lung cancer. Only in-frame clones appear in the TCRdb table, and some are missing; sequencing was by immunoSEQ multiplex PCR. This sample has 15,000 to 20,000 clones, with 80% to 90% found just once. The source was peripheral blood, collected before neoadjuvant nivolumab, alone or with ipilimumab. These receptors all stem from an adult with non-small cell lung cancer.

This clone was picked up one time. The chain has TRBV5-6 and TRBJ1-2, with 9 positions matching TRBD1. The CDR3 has 14 residues. In germline, CDR1 is SGHDT, CDR2 YYEEEE. Germline trimming cut 4 bases from V and 8 bases from J; bases unmatched to any gene: 9. CDR3 sequence reads: CASSRTGGQGGYTF. Written as DNA, the CDR3 is TGTGCCAGCAGCCGTACAGGGGGCCAGGGGGGCTACACCTTC.

This chain connects TRBV19 to TRBJ2-2; D remains ambiguous. The CDR3 is made up of 14 amino acids. Germline V gene data show CDR1 as LNHDA and CDR2 as SQIVND (reference sequence). Trimming took off 5 bases at V and 0 bases at J, with 7 bases between the two ends. The CDR3 region has the DNA TGTGCCAGTAGTTATCAGACGAACACCGGGGAGCTGTTTTTT. It codes for CASSYQTNTGELFF. The variable domain in full, with the rest retrieved from reference TRBV19 and TRBJ2-2, is DGGITQSPKYLFRKEGQNVTLSCEQNLNHDAMYWYRQDPGQGLRLIYYSQIVNDFQKGDIAEGYSVSREKKESFPLTVTSAQKNPTAFYLCASSYQTNTGELFFGEGSRLTVL.

The J gene is TRBJ2-1, the V gene TRBV7-2; D may be TRBD1 (5 bases). This CDR3 is built from 13 residues. CDR1 and CDR2 from the germline V gene are SGHTA and FQGNSA. The ends were cut back, 6 bases at V and 7 bases at J, with 13 bases in the middle. CDR3 loop: CASRSGRGNEQFF. CDR3 nucleotides: TGTGCCAGCAGATCAGGAAGGGGAAATGAGCAGTTCTTC.

The V and J genes are TRBV18 and TRBJ2-7; 7 bases agree with TRBD2. This CDR3 is built from 15 residues. J gave up 6 bases and V 5 bases, and 13 bases lay outside the gene matches. The germline CDR1 and CDR2 sequences are KGHSH and LQKENI. CDR3 residues: CASSTSSGVGGEQYF. CDR3 nucleotides: TGTGCCAGCTCAACCTCTAGCGGAGTGGGAGGCGAGCAGTACTTC. Drawing the rest from reference TRBV18 and TRBJ2-7, the complete variable domain is NAGVMQNPRHLVRRRGQEARLRCSPMKGHSHVYWYRQLPEEGLKFMVYLQKENIIDESGMPKERFSAEFPKEGPSILRIQQVVRGDSAAYFCASSTSSGVGGEQYFGPGTRLTVT.

The genes are TRBV29-1 and TRBJ1-1, with D maybe TRBD1 (5 bases). The germline gives CDR1 SQVTM, CDR2 ANQGSEA. Trimming pared 3 bases from V and 0 bases from J, leaving 14 bases between. The CDR3 is 15 amino acids. The DNA of the CDR3 is TGCAGCGTTGATGGGCAGGGCAACTTGAACACTGAAGCTTTCTTT. It yields the protein CSVDGQGNLNTEAFF.

The chain is built from TRBV12-2 and TRBJ2-1; TRBD2, as called in the table, went unchecked against the DNA. TRBV12-2 is deemed a pseudogene. The CDR3 is made up of 18 amino acids. The DNA for the CDR3 is TGTGCAAGTCGCTTAATCTTTTCGGTCGCGGGACGGAGCAATGAGCAGTTCTTC. Its protein product is CASRLIFSVAGRSNEQFF.

The chain couples TRBV7-6 to TRBJ2-1; D is possibly TRBD1 or TRBD2 (5 bases each). The CDR3 has 17 amino acids. Trimming took 1 base from V and 0 from J, leaving 13 bases between them. Germline assignment: CDR1 SGHVS and CDR2 FNYEAQ. CDR3 sequence: CASSLEGGGNSYNEQFF. The DNA for the CDR3 is TGTGCCAGCAGCTTAGAGGGTGGGGGTAACTCCTACAATGAGCAGTTCTTC.

This clone was seen just once. One end of the junction is discordant with germline, which a read error may explain. The genes are TRBV7-7 and TRBJ2-7; 7 nucleotides line up with TRBD2. The CDR3 is 13 amino acids. The germline V gene encodes CDR1 SSHAT and CDR2 FNYEAQ (reference sequence). CDR3 coding DNA: TGTGCTAGCAGTCCTACCCGGGGGGACGAGCAGTACTTC. This gives the protein CASSPTRGDEQYF.

The chain recombines TRBV2 with TRBJ2-1; 11 nucleotides agree with TRBD2. Looked up from germline, CDR1 is SNHLY and CDR2 is FYNNEI. CDR3 length equals 14 residues. Unmatched junction bases numbered 2, after V lost 6 bases and J lost 4 bases. CDR3 nucleotide sequence: TGTGCCAGCAGACTAGCGGGGGAGTACAATGAGCAGTTCTTC. Translating gives CASRLAGEYNEQFF.

This rearrangement joins TRBV5-1 to TRBJ2-2; tentative D call: TRBD1 (6 bases). CDR3 length: 16 amino acids. The V end lost 1 base, the J end lost 5 bases, and 15 bases lay between the germline ends. Germline V gene data show CDR1 as SGHRS and CDR2 as YFSETQ. The CDR3 sequence is CASSLWTQGETGELFF. The CDR3 bases are TGCGCCAGCAGCTTGTGGACACAGGGAGAGACCGGGGAGCTGTTTTTT.

This clone was counted between two and nine times. The DNA for the CDR3 is TGTGCCACCGGACAGGTTTCCGATACGCAGTATTTT. Translating it yields CATGQVSDTQYF. The chain uses TRBV10-3 and TRBJ2-3; 7 positions agree with TRBD1. V gave up 10 bases and J gave up 6 bases; unmatched junction bases: 7. Germline lookup yields CDR1 ENHRY and CDR2 SYGVKD. The CDR3 extends over 12 amino acids.

The genes are TRBV18 and TRBJ2-1; TRBD1 matches 7 bases. In germline, CDR1 is KGHSH, CDR2 LQKENI. This CDR3 has 13 residues. After removal of 3 bases from V and 10 bases from J, the junction contained 6 bases not matched to a gene. The CDR3 coding sequence is TGTGCCAGCTCACCCTCCAGGGGGAGAGAGCAGTTCTTC. Protein: CASSPSRGREQFF. Full variable domain (rest looked up from reference TRBV18 and TRBJ2-1): NAGVMQNPRHLVRRRGQEARLRCSPMKGHSHVYWYRQLPEEGLKFMVYLQKENIIDESGMPKERFSAEFPKEGPSILRIQQVVRGDSAAYFCASSPSRGREQFFGPGTRLTVL.

The chain links TRBV11-2 to TRBJ2-1; TRBD2 matches 7 bases. With V trimmed by 5 bases and J by 5 bases, 3 bases remained unmatched. This CDR3 comprises 13 residues. The germline CDR1 and CDR2 sequences are SGHAT and FQNNGV. The CDR3 DNA reads as TGTGCCAGCAGCGCCGGGACTAACAATGAGCAGTTCTTC. Protein sequence: CASSAGTNNEQFF.

CDR3 sequence: CASSHSGGRGHSNEKLFF. CDR3 nucleotide sequence: TGTGCCAGCAGCCACTCTGGTGGCAGGGGGCATTCTAATGAAAAACTGTTTTTT. The genes are TRBV7-9 and TRBJ1-4, with 8 bases lining up with TRBD1. The germline V gene has CDR1 SEHNR and CDR2 FQNEAQ (reference sequence). The J segment lost 3 bases and the V segment lost 5 bases, leaving 14 bases of the junction unmatched. The CDR3 consists of 18 residues.

The V gene is TRBV11-2, the J gene TRBJ2-3, with D uncertain. Germline CDR1 reads SGHAT; CDR2 reads FQNNGV. Trimming shortened V by 3 bases and J by 2 bases, and 9 bases separated the two germline ends. The CDR3 covers 14 residues. The CDR3 DNA follows: TGTGCCAGCAGCTTGTCTTGGCACACAGATACGCAGTATTTT. Its translation is CASSLSWHTDTQYF.

This clone was observed a handful of times. Written as DNA, the CDR3 is TGTGCCAGCAGCTTTGAACTAGCGGGAGGGTTGTTAGGTGAGCAGTTCTTC. It encodes CASSFELAGGLLGEQFF. The rearrangement uses TRBV7-6 and TRBJ2-1, with 13 bases aligning to TRBD2. The CDR3 has 17 amino acids. V trimming: 3 bases; J trimming: 9 bases; junction bases outside the gene matches: 11. The germline gives CDR1 SGHVS, CDR2 FNYEAQ.

The chain employs TRBV6-5 and TRBJ1-1; D might be TRBD1 (6 bases). Between the trimmed V and J ends, which lost 8 bases and 0 bases, there was a span of 16 bases. This CDR3 region has 15 residues. Germline V CDR1 and CDR2: MNHEY, SVGAGI. For the CDR3, the DNA is TGTGCCAGCCTATACAGGGTAGAAATGAACACTGAAGCTTTCTTT. Its protein is CASLYRVEMNTEAFF.